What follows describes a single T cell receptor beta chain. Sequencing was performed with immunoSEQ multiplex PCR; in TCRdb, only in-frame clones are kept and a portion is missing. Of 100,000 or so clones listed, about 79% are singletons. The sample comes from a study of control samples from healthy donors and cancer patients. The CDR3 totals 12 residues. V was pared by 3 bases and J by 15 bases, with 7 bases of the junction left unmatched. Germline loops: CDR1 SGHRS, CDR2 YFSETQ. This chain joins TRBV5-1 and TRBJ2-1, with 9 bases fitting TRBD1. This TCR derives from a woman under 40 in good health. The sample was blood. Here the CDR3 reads CASSWRGQGPFF. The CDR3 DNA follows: TGCGCCAGCAGCTGGAGGGGACAGGGACCGTTCTTC.